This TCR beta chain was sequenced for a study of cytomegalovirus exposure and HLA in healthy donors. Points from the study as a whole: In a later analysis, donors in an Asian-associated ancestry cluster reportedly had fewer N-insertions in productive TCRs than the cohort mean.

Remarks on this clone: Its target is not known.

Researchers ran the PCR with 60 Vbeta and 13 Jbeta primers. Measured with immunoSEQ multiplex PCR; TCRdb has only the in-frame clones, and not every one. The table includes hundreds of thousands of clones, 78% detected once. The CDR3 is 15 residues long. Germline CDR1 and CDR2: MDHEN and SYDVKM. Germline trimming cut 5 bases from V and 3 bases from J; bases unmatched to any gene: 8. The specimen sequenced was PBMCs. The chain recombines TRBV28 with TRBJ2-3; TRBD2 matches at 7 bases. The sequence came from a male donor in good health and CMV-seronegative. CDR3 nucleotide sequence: TGTGCCAGCAGTACCCGGGAGGTAGCTACAGATACGCAGTATTTT. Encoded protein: CASSTREVATDTQYF.